Detailed here is one TCR beta chain. As yet, its antigen is unknown. This entry belongs to a study of T-cell reconstitution after alpha-beta-depleted transplantation in children. As it was prepared, the TCRbeta library received unique molecular identifiers. From the PCR reads, TCRdb called clonotypes with MiXCR, one entry per CDR3 protein. Of a few hundred thousand distinct CDR3 sequences listed, 25% are singletons. Study observations and caveats: Reports say that about two months after transplant, the alpha-beta T cells came out of several hundred graft clones that had expanded. TCRbeta diversity was high at day 60 in some patients (a result of surviving recipient T cells and thymic progenitors).

Germline CDR1 reads KGHSH; CDR2 reads LQKENI. With V trimmed by 1 base and J by 8 bases, 6 bases remained unmatched. This CDR3 is 15 amino acids long. The TCR was taken from a girl aged 2-10 years with Fanconi anemia, due to receive a stem cell transplant. Sequenced here: PBMCs, sampled before TCRalphabeta/CD19-depleted stem cell transplant. The chain combines TRBV18 with TRBJ1-3; 9 nucleotides match TRBD1. CDR3: CASSPRGTGTHTIYF. The CDR3, as DNA: TGTGCCAGCTCACCACGCGGGACAGGGACGCACACCATATATTTT.